This TCR beta chain emerged from a study of blood T cell repertoires in COVID-19 (dated by TCRdb to 2018 to 2021). Context from the whole study: The collaborator samples originated in the United States, Italy and Spain and spanned the acute and convalescent phases of COVID-19. The material from the prospective study consisted of cDNA or gDNA derived from T cells, B-cell-depleted T cells, or PBMCs. Deeply sampled blood TCRbeta repertoires from subjects exposed to, actively infected with, or recovered from COVID-19 were included in the dataset. Where available, HLA class I and class II types were obtained from metadata supplied by the sample provider rather than from assay-based typing. Nearly every sample came with metadata listing a de-identified subject ID, COVID-19 status, age in years and sex. The samples were drawn from the first 160 participants of the ongoing ImmuneRACE study and from over a thousand subjects provided by 6 global collaborators. A freely available public database, intended as a resource for researchers studying the immune response to SARS-CoV-2, is where the repertoires were released.

In its sample, this clone was seen a few times. Its recognized antigen is unknown. Within one base of it there is no much larger clone, and no base qualities were kept. The immunoSEQ Assay, a bias-controlled multiplex PCR, was used to amplify TCRbeta CDR3 regions from genomic DNA. The study's own analysis went as follows. The number of nucleated cells in each sample was estimated from the amplification of reference gene primers within the assay. Sequence reads were collapsed and filtered to measure the absolute abundance of every unique TCRbeta CDR3 rearrangement. For each sample, productive Simpson clonality was calculated as the square root of Simpson's diversity index across productive rearrangements. TCRdb took over this immuneACCESS table, retaining in-frame rearrangements with V and J assigned. Such tables are incomplete; in checked studies, under half of the missing clones stem from an unresolved V gene, and the remainder is unexplained. That table gives V, J and clone size, and the DNA gave D and trimming. The sample table records a few hundred thousand clones; approximately 85% of these occur just once. The ten largest clones add up to under 8% of the sample.

What the study reported, not specific to this receptor: Clinical and demographic metadata were provided uncurated, with the amount varying by source and participant.

V drops 0 bases and J drops 7 bases, leaving 13 bases in between. The CDR3 numbers 15 residues from cysteine through phenylalanine. Kept here is only the CDR3 DNA, which spans 45 bases and is read in frame from base 1. The germline V gene gives CDR1 as MNHEY and CDR2 as SVGEGT. Participants in the prospective study were aged about 18 to 100 years, lived in more than 20 United States geographic areas, and enrolled through a virtual design. In the prospective study, participants were assigned to cohorts based on the clinical history participants reported in a screening survey and a study questionnaire. Exposed participants were defined as having been in contact with someone with a PCR-confirmed or clinician-diagnosed COVID-19 case within 2 weeks of study entry. Mobile phlebotomists in the prospective study collected whole blood, serum and a nasopharyngeal or oropharyngeal swab from every participant. Prospective study participants could optionally give additional blood draws and questionnaires over an approximately 2-month period. Prospective study blood samples were shipped either frozen or at room temperature before DNA extraction.

The specimen was PBMCs or T cells enriched from blood (not recorded which). This receptor chain uses TRBV6-2 or TRBV6-3 and TRBJ2-4; a weak D assignment points to TRBD1 (6 bases agree). The sequence was obtained from a woman aged 50 to 60 who had been exposed to COVID-19. The sequenced DNA: TGTGCCAGCAGTTACTCGGGGACAAGCACCAACATTCAGTACTTC. The encoded protein is CASSYSGTSTNIQYF.